This T cell receptor beta chain was found in a study of regulatory T cells in long-lasting Graves disease. Regarding the study as a whole: Clonotypes that were public and shared totalled fewer than 3,500 in persistent patients versus approximately 970 in new patients. Small sample size may have lowered accuracy.

The CDR3 is made up of 18 amino acids. V trimming: 1 base; J trimming: 0 bases; junction bases outside the gene matches: 7. Germline CDR1 LNHNV, CDR2 YYDKDF (reference sequence). As for time point: newly diagnosed GD, antithyroid drugs for less than 3 months. The authors made the TCR library using RNA they extracted from PBMCs. The patients were drawn from one endocrinology department in Xi'an, China. As to this clonotype: No antigen is known for it.

For TCR beta, libraries came from iRepertoire HTBI primers and Arm-PCR of CDR3 regions. From the multiplex PCR reads, TCRdb called clonotypes with MiXCR, one entry per CDR3 protein. The profile shows 550,000 or so distinct CDR3 sequences, 9.5% to 15% of them singletons. The sample was also linked to a second study, of T cells in Graves' hyperthyroidism and ophthalmopathy.

The sequence derives from a woman in her thirties with Graves disease. This sample comprised peripheral blood mononuclear cells (PBMCs), obtained at new diagnosis, from a patient treated with antithyroid drugs. The rearrangement uses TRBV15 and TRBJ2-1; 9 bases are shared with TRBD2. CDR3 DNA sequence: TGTGCCACCAGCAGAGGAGGTAGCGGGAGTGGCTCCTACAATGAGCAGTTCTTC. Translation gives CATSRGGSGSGSYNEQFF.